Below, 26 T cell receptor beta chains from the same sample are listed, as sequenced in a study of glioma-infiltrating T cells. TCR alpha and beta CDR3 regions were amplified from RNA using iRepertoire nested multiplex PCR. TCRdb re-called the multiplex PCR reads through MiXCR, storing one row per CDR3 protein. The table records some 4,300 distinct CDR3 sequences, 20% to 25% of them present only once. Sequencing input: glioma tissue, nonneoplastic brain tissue, or PBMCs (not recorded which). The origin of the receptors is a human donor with low-grade glioma or glioblastoma, undergoing nonglioma brain surgery, or in good health (not recorded which).

By its share, this clonotype is medium-sized. Compared with germline, one end of the junction differs, possibly owing to a read error. The chain uses TRBV24-1 and TRBJ1-3; D is unresolved. CDR1 and CDR2 (germline): KGHDR, SFDVKD. The CDR3 runs to 13 residues. CDR3 loop: CATTDRTGNTIYF. The DNA of the CDR3 is TGTGCCACCACTGATCGAACTGGAAACACCATATATTTT.

In this sample, this clonotype turned up many times. The chain combines TRBV19 with TRBJ2-1; a weak D match, TRBD2 (6 bases). Germline V gives CDR1 LNHDA, CDR2 SQIVND (reference sequence). CDR3 length: 13 residues. V was trimmed by 7 bases and J by 7 bases, leaving 14 bases between them. The DNA of the CDR3 is TGTGCCAGTACTCTGGGAGGCCCAAATGAGCAGTTCTTC. It yields the protein CASTLGGPNEQFF.

This clonotype counts as medium-sized. This chain uses TRBV7-2 with TRBJ2-7; D is unclear. The CDR3 consists of 13 residues. V was shortened by 1 base and J by 8 bases, with 12 bases between the two germline ends. The germline gives CDR1 SGHTA, CDR2 FQGNSA. The CDR3 loop is CASSLGHSPKQYF. The CDR3 DNA follows: TGTGCCAGCAGCTTAGGCCACAGTCCCAAGCAGTACTTC.

This clonotype was picked up many times. The CDR3 DNA sequence: TGCGCCAGCAGCTTGGACGGCCCGAACACCGGGGAGCTGTTTTTT. It encodes CASSLDGPNTGELFF. This sequence joins TRBV5-1 and TRBJ2-2, with unresolved D. The germline V gene encodes CDR1 SGHRS and CDR2 YFSETQ. The CDR3 spans 15 residues. The V gene lost 0 bases and the J gene lost 0 bases, with 6 bases spanning the gap.

This clonotype has at least ten counts. The chain carries TRBV4-1 and TRBJ2-5; D may match TRBD1 or TRBD2 (5 bases each). The CDR3 sequence is 15 residues long. CDR1 MGHRA and CDR2 YSYEKL come from the germline V gene. Trimming left V 1 base short and J 4 bases short, with 13 bases between. CDR3 residues: CASSQGPPGGETQYF. The CDR3 nucleotides are TGCGCCAGCAGCCAAGGTCCTCCTGGGGGAGAGACCCAGTACTTC.

This clonotype is termed medium-sized. The chain recombines TRBV15 with TRBJ2-1; 12 bases fit TRBD2. CDR1 and CDR2 from the germline V gene are LNHNV and YYDKDF (reference sequence). Trimming removed 3 bases from V and 9 bases from J; junction bases left unmatched: 6. CDR3 length: 15 residues. CDR3 loop: CATSSQPGLAGEQFF. CDR3 nucleotides: TGTGCCACCAGCAGTCAGCCGGGACTAGCGGGTGAGCAGTTCTTC.

This clonotype was seen repeatedly, ten times or more. The J gene is TRBJ2-1, the V gene TRBV5-1, with no clear D. CDR1 and CDR2 from the germline V gene are SGHRS and YFSETQ. There are 12 residues in the CDR3. V lost 4 bases and J lost 13, with 15 bases in between. The CDR3 nucleotides are TGCGCCAGCAGCCTCCTGCAAAATCCCCAGTTCTTC. This sequence encodes CASSLLQNPQFF.

In its sample, this clonotype ranks as medium-sized. This chain connects TRBV19 to TRBJ1-5; no definite D call. Germline loops: CDR1 LNHDA, CDR2 SQIVND (reference sequence). The CDR3 length is 15 residues. V lost 7 bases and J lost 2, with 15 bases in between. CDR3 loop: CASIPTRARNQPQHF. Written as DNA, the CDR3 is TGTGCCAGTATTCCTACAAGGGCCCGCAATCAGCCCCAGCATTTT.

This clonotype was detected many times. V and J are TRBV10-2 and TRBJ2-2; D may be TRBD2 (6 bases). V was shortened by 10 bases and J by 3 bases, with 30 bases between the two germline ends. This CDR3 is built from 19 residues. The germline CDR1 and CDR2 sequences are WSHSY and SAAADI. CDR3 nucleotide sequence: TGCGCCATTTTAGTACCGGGACTCCACTTCCAAGGGGACACCGGGGAGCTGTTTTTT. Its protein product is CAILVPGLHFQGDTGELFF.

Judged by abundance, this clonotype is medium-sized. The rearrangement uses TRBV7-9 and TRBJ2-5; tentative D call: TRBD2 (5 bases). CDR1 is SEHNR, CDR2 FQNEAQ, per germline (reference sequence). Trimming took off 1 base at V and 2 bases at J, with 11 bases between the two ends. This CDR3 region has 15 residues. The CDR3 DNA is TGTGCCAGCAGCTTAGGGGTAGCGAGGCAAGAGACCCAGTACTTC. Amino acids: CASSLGVARQETQYF.

This clonotype was seen a handful of times. A single base separates this from a much larger clone, so it may be a read error. V and J are TRBV19 and TRBJ2-1, with 7 bases lining up with TRBD1. The germline V gene has CDR1 LNHDA and CDR2 SQIVND (reference sequence). V shed 7 bases, J shed 9 bases, and the junction held 9 bases outside the gene matches. This CDR3 contains 13 residues. CDR3 protein: CASNPDRAGEQFF. The CDR3 nucleotides are TGTGCCAGTAACCCAGACAGGGCGGGTGAGCAGTTCTTC.

This clonotype is categorized as medium-sized (0.01 to 0.1%). The V gene is TRBV28, the J gene TRBJ1-1; D gene uncertain. This CDR3 contains 11 residues. Trimming left V 11 bases short and J 2 bases short, with 9 bases between. Germline V gene lookup returns CDR1 MDHEN and CDR2 SYDVKM. The CDR3 DNA reads as TGTGCCGCCGGTCGAAACACTGAAGCTTTCTTT. Amino acids: CAAGRNTEAFF.

In its sample, this clonotype was seen a few times. The J gene is TRBJ2-2, the V gene TRBV12-3 or TRBV12-4; the D gene is possibly TRBD1 (7 bases). V lost 6 bases, J lost 6 bases, and 17 bases lay in between. The CDR3 length is 15 residues. The chain's CDR3 is CASSPSTGRSGELFF. The CDR3 region has the DNA TGTGCCAGCAGCCCTTCGACAGGGAGGTCCGGGGAGCTGTTTTTT.

This chain links TRBV11-3 with TRBJ2-1, with D maybe TRBD1 (5 bases). Per germline, CDR1 SGHNT and CDR2 YENEEA. There are 14 residues in the CDR3. Trimming left V 11 bases short and J 7 bases short, with 21 bases between. This chain's CDR3 is CACETTWGWNEQFF. For the CDR3, the DNA is TGTGCCTGCGAAACGACATGGGGCTGGAATGAGCAGTTCTTC.

This clonotype was counted ten times or more. The chain recombines TRBV19 with TRBJ2-1; either TRBD1 or TRBD2 may fit D (5 bases each). Looked up from germline, CDR1 is LNHDA and CDR2 is SQIVND (reference sequence). The CDR3 consists of 15 residues. Trimming took 8 bases from V and 3 from J, leaving 17 bases between them. CDR3 region: CASCRGDSLYNEQFF. For the CDR3, the DNA is TGTGCCAGTTGCCGGGGCGACAGCCTCTACAATGAGCAGTTCTTC.

Judged by abundance, this clonotype is medium-sized (0.01 to 0.1%). CDR3 amino acids: CATIGGPVSQETQYF. CDR3 DNA: TGTGCCACCATAGGGGGGCCTGTAAGCCAAGAGACCCAGTACTTC. V and J are TRBV27 and TRBJ2-5, with D tentatively TRBD1 or TRBD2 (6 bases each). From germline, CDR1 is MNHEY and CDR2 SMNVEV (reference sequence). Trimming pared 10 bases from V and 1 base from J, leaving 19 bases between. The CDR3 loop spans 15 amino acids.

As for this clonotype: At one end, the junction sequence differs from germline, possibly due to a read error. The chain couples TRBV6-6 to TRBJ2-1, with 8 bases fitting TRBD2. The CDR3 runs to 15 residues. Germline CDR1 reads MNHNY; CDR2 reads SVGAGI (reference sequence). DNA of the CDR3: TGTGCCAGCAGTTACTCCGGGGGGGCCTACGATGAGCAGTTCTTC. This encodes CASSYSGGAYDEQFF.

Within the sample, this clonotype is large. The chain combines TRBV6-1 with TRBJ2-5; 9 bases map to TRBD1. The ends lost 8 bases at V and 4 bases at J; junction bases unmatched: 8. This CDR3 has 14 residues. Germline V lookup: CDR1 MNHNS, CDR2 SASEGT. DNA of the CDR3: TGTGCCAGCCGAGGACAGGGGAGCGGAGAGACCCAGTACTTC. Its translation is CASRGQGSGETQYF.

This clonotype is labeled as medium-sized. The V gene is TRBV4-2, the J gene TRBJ1-1; 11 bases match TRBD1. Unmatched junction bases numbered 3, after V lost 0 bases and J lost 6 bases. The CDR3 is 15 residues long. The germline V gene has CDR1 LGHNA and CDR2 YNFKEQ. The CDR3 loop is CASSQEDRGLAEAFF. CDR3 bases: TGTGCCAGCAGCCAAGAGGACAGGGGGCTGGCTGAAGCTTTCTTT.

By share, this clonotype counts as medium-sized (0.01 to 0.1%). The chain joins TRBV5-4 to TRBJ2-5; 7 positions match TRBD2. From germline, CDR1 is SGHNT and CDR2 YYREEE (reference sequence). The CDR3 loop spans 14 amino acids. J lost 5 bases, V lost 4 bases, and 8 bases had no gene match. The CDR3 here is CASSLKGRGETQYF. CDR3 nucleotides: TGTGCCAGCAGCCTTAAGGGGCGGGGGGAGACCCAGTACTTC. The whole variable domain, filled in from reference TRBV5-4 and TRBJ2-5, reads ETGVTQSPTHLIKTRGQQVTLRCSSQSGHNTVSWYQQALGQGPQFIFQYYREEENGRGNFPPRFSGLQFPNYSSELNVNALELDDSALYLCASSLKGRGETQYFGPGTRLLVL.

By frequency in the sample, this clonotype is medium-sized. This chain uses TRBV7-6 with TRBJ2-1; D not resolved. CDR3 length: 12 residues. V was cut by 1 base and J by 8 bases, with 6 bases left in between. The germline V gene encodes CDR1 SGHVS and CDR2 FNYEAQ. The CDR3 is CASSLVADEQFF. CDR3 coding DNA: TGTGCCAGCAGCTTAGTTGCGGATGAGCAGTTCTTC.

The chain employs TRBV29-1 and TRBJ1-2; the match to TRBD1 covers 8 bases. The CDR3 sequence is 15 residues long. J gave up 3 bases and V 7 bases, and 13 bases lay outside the gene matches. Germline V gene data show CDR1 as SQVTM and CDR2 as ANQGSEA. DNA of the CDR3: TGCAGCGCTCACGTCCAGGGGGCGAGAGACTATGGCTACACCTTC. This translates into CSAHVQGARDYGYTF.

By sample fraction, this clonotype is large. The gene calls are TRBV20-1 and TRBJ1-5; 9 nucleotides align to TRBD1. The junction had 4 bases not matched to a gene; V was cut back by 6 bases and J by 4 bases. Germline V gives CDR1 DFQATT, CDR2 SNEGSKA (reference sequence). CDR3 length: 13 amino acids. This chain's CDR3 is CSAPGQGNQPQHF. CDR3 in DNA: TGCAGTGCACCGGGACAGGGTAATCAGCCCCAGCATTTT.

This clonotype is deemed large. The rearrangement uses TRBV27 and TRBJ1-5, with a tentative D call TRBD1 (5 bases). The CDR3 totals 15 residues. Germline CDR1 reads MNHEY; CDR2 reads SMNVEV (reference sequence). V gave up 5 bases and J gave up 2 bases, with 13 bases separating them. For the CDR3, the DNA is TGTGCCAGCAGTCTGGGGGGGATTGGCAATCAGCCCCAGCATTTT. Protein sequence: CASSLGGIGNQPQHF.

This clonotype has at least ten counts. The rearrangement links TRBV19 to TRBJ2-3; maybe TRBD1 (5 bases). Germline V lookup: CDR1 LNHDA, CDR2 SQIVND (reference sequence). V lost 5 bases and J 0 bases, leaving 9 bases between the germline ends. CDR3 length equals 14 residues. CDR3 coding DNA: TGTGCCAGTAGTGGACACGGCAGCACAGATACGCAGTATTTT. Protein sequence: CASSGHGSTDTQYF.

This clonotype was recorded at least ten times. CDR3 DNA: TGTGCCAGCACTTCCCGAGAAGGGAACACTGAAGCTTTCTTT. This gives the protein CASTSREGNTEAFF. This chain links TRBV3-1 with TRBJ1-1; D uncertain. Germline V gene lookup returns CDR1 LGHDT and CDR2 YNNKEL (reference sequence). The CDR3 is 14 residues long. Trimming took 7 bases from V and 1 from J, leaving 13 bases between them.